The T cell receptor beta chain under discussion was sequenced for a study of T cells in Graves' hyperthyroidism and ophthalmopathy. Study-wide background: Before any treatment, at initial diagnosis, peripheral blood was collected.

At least ten counts were recorded for this clonotype. Patients with ophthalmopathy all had a Clinical Activity Score of at least 3, a NOSPECS grade of at least 4 and duration under 3 months. Diagnosing involved the use of clinical symptoms, serum thyroxine and TRAb, thyroid ultrasound and orbital computed tomography. This CDR3 has 15 amino acids. Germline-derived CDR1 and CDR2 are SGDLS and YYNGEE. V dropped 0 bases and J dropped 10; count of bases not matched to a gene: 7. The TCR beta CDR3 regions underwent amplification using RNA transcripts as the source. The HTBI primer set drove a first-round RT-PCR of the TCR CDR3. TCRdb fed the multiplex PCR reads into MiXCR, producing one record per CDR3 protein. The data show about 37,000 distinct CDR3 sequences, with 40% to 60% seen just once and 15% to 20% held by the top ten.

The chain employs TRBV9 and TRBJ1-6, with 7 positions matching TRBD1. Sequencing was performed on blood. This TCR was sampled from a man in his forties with Graves' ophthalmopathy. Written as DNA, the CDR3 is TGTGCCAGCAGCGTAGCTTGGGACAGCGGGTCACCCCTCCACTTT. It is translated as CASSVAWDSGSPLHF.